This T cell receptor beta chain emerged from a study of cytomegalovirus exposure and HLA in healthy donors. Study-wide results and caveats: Cytomegalovirus association was assigned to around 150 TCR beta chains. In an earlier analysis, most TCR beta V segments were productive about 90% or about 30% of the time. Researchers had no immune exposure information except CMV serostatus available.

The CDR3 loop spans 16 amino acids. The germline gives CDR1 KGHSH, CDR2 LQKENI. Trimming took 3 bases from V and 4 from J, leaving 18 bases between them. This clone was seen only a few times. Its antigen is still unknown. The PCR ran on 60 Vbeta and 13 Jbeta primers. Repertoires were generated with immunoSEQ multiplex PCR, while TCRdb's copy carries only in-frame clones and drops some. This sample has about 130,000 clones; 10% occur once, and the top ten carry 4.6%. The V call is TRBV18, the J call TRBJ2-5, with a possible D match to TRBD1 (5 bases). The sequenced sample was PBMCs. The TCR sequence derives from a young woman in good health and CMV-seropositive. The chain's CDR3 is CASSPTVSGMGETQYF. The CDR3 region has the DNA TGTGCCAGCTCACCTACAGTTTCAGGGATGGGAGAGACCCAGTACTTC. The entire variable domain, with the rest obtained from reference TRBV18 and TRBJ2-5, is as follows: NAGVMQNPRHLVRRRGQEARLRCSPMKGHSHVYWYRQLPEEGLKFMVYLQKENIIDESGMPKERFSAEFPKEGPSILRIQQVVRGDSAAYFCASSPTVSGMGETQYFGPGTRLLVL.